The T cell receptor (beta chain) under discussion was sequenced for a study of long-term antiretroviral therapy in people with HIV. Study results and caveats: Whereas controls had wider CDR3 length ranges, HIV repertoires had narrower ones.

Germline V CDR1 and CDR2: MDHEN, SYDVKM. V lost 5 bases and J lost 4, with 18 bases in between. This CDR3 is 16 amino acids long. Concerning this clone: Its antigen is undetermined.

Clinicians in the United States treated all participants with HIV. Assay version v3.0 of immunoSEQ was used, and it was run at survey level. Sequencing set out to capture roughly 40,000-55,000 T-cell genomes per sample. The repertoire was sequenced with immunoSEQ multiplex PCR; TCRdb's copy has only in-frame clones and lacks some. The sample lists fewer than 45,000 clones, more than 80% occurring once. The sequences come from unsorted PBMCs, collected 3.4 years after starting antiretroviral therapy. The sequence came from a man under 40 with HIV. This chain links TRBV28 with TRBJ1-5, with TRBD1 as a possible D gene (5 bases). The CDR3 DNA is TGTGCCAGCAGTCAACCGGGACCGCAAATAAATCAGCCCCAGCATTTT. This encodes CASSQPGPQINQPQHF.